These T cell receptor beta chains were read from a single sample in a study of spatial heterogeneity in lung cancer. TCRdb reprocessed the 5' RACE reads via MiXCR and lists one record per CDR3 protein. The sample lists more than 80,000 distinct CDR3 sequences, about 12% occurring once. Sequenced material: PBMCs, taken at surgery. The receptors derive from a male donor with early-stage non-small cell lung cancer. Each CDR3 is given with its conserved first and last residue. A D gene is named only where the DNA matches it firmly. A clone size is listed for some rows: how often the clone was seen (once, few, many), or a class if it is expanded.

D gene: TRBD1; clone size: -; J gene: TRBJ1-6; V gene: TRBV28; CDR3 protein: CASSVTGTSSYNSPLHF; CDR3 DNA: TGTGCCAGCAGCGTGACAGGGACTAGCTCCTATAATTCACCCCTCCACTTT
D gene: -; clone size: once; J gene: TRBJ2-1; V gene: TRBV10-3; CDR3 protein: CAISGISRTHIEASYNEQFF; CDR3 DNA: TGTGCCATCAGTGGGATTTCTCGGACTCACATCGAAGCCTCCTACAATGAGCAGTTCTTC
D gene: -; clone size: -; J gene: TRBJ2-2; V gene: TRBV10-3; CDR3 protein: CAISLEGDPYTGELFF; CDR3 DNA: TGTGCCATCAGTTTAGAGGGGGACCCGTACACCGGGGAGCTGTTTTTT
D gene: -; clone size: few; J gene: TRBJ2-6; V gene: TRBV20-1; CDR3 protein: CSAAQGTGANVLTF; CDR3 DNA: TGCAGTGCTGCACAGGGTACCGGGGCCAACGTCCTGACTTTC
D gene: -; clone size: few; J gene: TRBJ2-2; V gene: TRBV11-2; CDR3 protein: CASSLVRLANTGELFF; CDR3 DNA: TGTGCCAGCAGCTTAGTTCGACTAGCGAACACCGGGGAGCTGTTTTTT
D gene: TRBD2; clone size: -; J gene: TRBJ2-5; V gene: TRBV20-1; CDR3 protein: CSASSAGGQETQYF; CDR3 DNA: TGCAGTGCTAGTTCCGCGGGGGGGCAAGAGACCCAGTACTTC
D gene: -; clone size: many; J gene: TRBJ2-7; V gene: TRBV4-3; CDR3 protein: CASSQASRGAYEQYF; CDR3 DNA: TGCGCCAGCAGCCAAGCCAGCAGGGGTGCGTACGAGCAGTACTTC
D gene: TRBD2; clone size: -; J gene: TRBJ2-3; V gene: TRBV2; CDR3 protein: CASSGLAGITDTQYF; CDR3 DNA: TGTGCCAGCAGCGGACTAGCGGGAATCACAGATACGCAGTATTTT
D gene: -; clone size: few; J gene: TRBJ2-5; V gene: TRBV7-2; CDR3 protein: CASSIPAASVETQYF; CDR3 DNA: TGTGCCAGCAGCATCCCCGCGGCTAGCGTGGAGACCCAGTACTTC
D gene: -; clone size: -; J gene: TRBJ1-3; V gene: TRBV9; CDR3 protein: CASSVGDASSGNTIYF; CDR3 DNA: TGTGCCAGCAGCGTAGGTGACGCTAGCTCTGGAAACACCATATATTTT
D gene: -; clone size: -; J gene: TRBJ1-1; V gene: TRBV28; CDR3 protein: CASSLRQAGTEAFF; CDR3 DNA: TGTGCCAGCAGTTTGAGACAGGCGGGGACTGAAGCTTTCTTT
D gene: -; clone size: -; J gene: TRBJ2-3; V gene: TRBV4-1; CDR3 protein: CASSQRASPSTDTQYF; CDR3 DNA: TGCGCCAGCAGCCAAAGAGCGTCGCCTAGCACAGATACGCAGTATTTT
D gene: -; clone size: -; J gene: TRBJ2-2; V gene: TRBV15; CDR3 protein: CATSRDRWGAGELFF; CDR3 DNA: TGTGCCACCAGCAGAGATCGATGGGGGGCCGGTGAGCTGTTTTTT
D gene: TRBD1; clone size: -; J gene: TRBJ2-2; V gene: TRBV24-1; CDR3 protein: CATTNRGQSGELFF; CDR3 DNA: TGTGCCACCACAAACAGGGGGCAGAGCGGGGAGCTGTTTTTT
D gene: -; clone size: -; J gene: TRBJ2-7; V gene: TRBV4-1; CDR3 protein: CASSKGDYEQYF; CDR3 DNA: TGCGCCAGCAGCAAGGGGGACTACGAGCAGTACTTC
D gene: -; clone size: -; J gene: TRBJ1-3; V gene: TRBV12-3/TRBV12-4; CDR3 protein: CASSLRGLSGNTIYF; CDR3 DNA: TGTGCCAGCAGTTTAAGGGGCCTCTCTGGAAACACCATATATTTT
D gene: -; clone size: -; J gene: TRBJ2-5; V gene: TRBV20-1; CDR3 protein: CSAPLETQYF; CDR3 DNA: TGCAGTGCCCCCCTGGAGACCCAGTACTTC